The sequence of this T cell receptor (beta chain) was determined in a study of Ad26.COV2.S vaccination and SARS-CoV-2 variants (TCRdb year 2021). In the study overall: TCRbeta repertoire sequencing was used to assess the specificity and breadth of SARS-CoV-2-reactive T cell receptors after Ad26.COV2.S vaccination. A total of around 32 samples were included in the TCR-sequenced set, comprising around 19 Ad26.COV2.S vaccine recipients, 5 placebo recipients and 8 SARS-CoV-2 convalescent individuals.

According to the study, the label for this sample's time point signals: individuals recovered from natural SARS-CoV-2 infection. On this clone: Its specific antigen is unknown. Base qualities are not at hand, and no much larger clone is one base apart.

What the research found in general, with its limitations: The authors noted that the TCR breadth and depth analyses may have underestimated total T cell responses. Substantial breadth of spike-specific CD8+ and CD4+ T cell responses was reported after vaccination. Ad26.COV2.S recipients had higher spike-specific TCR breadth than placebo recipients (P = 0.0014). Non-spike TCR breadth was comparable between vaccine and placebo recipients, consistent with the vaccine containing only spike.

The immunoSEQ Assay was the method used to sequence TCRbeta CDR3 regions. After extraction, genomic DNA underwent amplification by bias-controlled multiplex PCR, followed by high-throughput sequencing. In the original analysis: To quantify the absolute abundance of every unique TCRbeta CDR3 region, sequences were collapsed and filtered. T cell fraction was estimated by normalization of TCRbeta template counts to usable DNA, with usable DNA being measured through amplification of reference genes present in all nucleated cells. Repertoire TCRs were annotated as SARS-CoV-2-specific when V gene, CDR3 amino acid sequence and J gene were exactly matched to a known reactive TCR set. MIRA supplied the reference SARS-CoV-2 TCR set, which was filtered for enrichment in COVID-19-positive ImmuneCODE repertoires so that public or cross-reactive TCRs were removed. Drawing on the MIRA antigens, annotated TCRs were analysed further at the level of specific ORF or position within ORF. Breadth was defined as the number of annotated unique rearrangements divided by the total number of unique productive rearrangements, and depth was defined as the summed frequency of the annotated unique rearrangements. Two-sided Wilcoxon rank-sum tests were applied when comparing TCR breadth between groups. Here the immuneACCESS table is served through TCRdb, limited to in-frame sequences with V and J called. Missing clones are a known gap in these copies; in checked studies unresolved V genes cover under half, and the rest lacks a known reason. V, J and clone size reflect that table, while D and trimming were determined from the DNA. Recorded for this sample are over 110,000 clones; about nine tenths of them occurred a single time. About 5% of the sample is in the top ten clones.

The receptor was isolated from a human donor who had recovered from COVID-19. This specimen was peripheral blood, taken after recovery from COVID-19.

The DNA sequence reads TGCAGCGCCGACAGGGACAGAGATACGCAGTATTTT. Translated, it reads CSADRDRDTQYF. The chain uses TRBV29-1 and TRBJ2-3; TRBD1 aligns with 7 central bases. The CDR3 runs 12 amino acids, cysteine and phenylalanine included. Only CDR3 DNA remains: 36 bases, in frame from the first base. V is cut back by 7 bases and J by 5 bases, with 6 bases in the junction unmatched. CDR1 and CDR2 are read off the germline V gene as SQVTM and ANQGSEA.